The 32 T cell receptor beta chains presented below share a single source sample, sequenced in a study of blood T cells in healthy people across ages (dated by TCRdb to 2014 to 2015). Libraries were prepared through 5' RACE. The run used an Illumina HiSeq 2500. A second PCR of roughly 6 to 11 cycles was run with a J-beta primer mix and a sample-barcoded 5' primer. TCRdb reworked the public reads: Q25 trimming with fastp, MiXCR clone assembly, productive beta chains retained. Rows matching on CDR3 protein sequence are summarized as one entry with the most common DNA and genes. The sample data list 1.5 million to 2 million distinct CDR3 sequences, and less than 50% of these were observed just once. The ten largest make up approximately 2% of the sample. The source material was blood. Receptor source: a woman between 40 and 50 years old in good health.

In DNA, the CDR3 is TGTGCCAGCAGCTTAGTTGGGGACGCATTAGAAAAACTGTTTTTT. This encodes CASSLVGDALEKLFF. The chain recombines TRBV11-2 with TRBJ1-4, with D possibly matching TRBD1 (5 bases). V dropped 1 base and J dropped 8 bases, with 14 bases sitting between them. This CDR3 is 15 amino acids long. Germline CDR1 and CDR2: SGHAT and FQNNGV.

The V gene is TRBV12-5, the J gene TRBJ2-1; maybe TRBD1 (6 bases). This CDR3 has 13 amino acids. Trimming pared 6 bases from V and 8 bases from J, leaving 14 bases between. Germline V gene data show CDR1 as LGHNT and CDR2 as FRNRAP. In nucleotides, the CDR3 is TGTGCTAGTGGGCAGGGGCTGGTCGATGAGCAGTTCTTC. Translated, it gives CASGQGLVDEQFF.

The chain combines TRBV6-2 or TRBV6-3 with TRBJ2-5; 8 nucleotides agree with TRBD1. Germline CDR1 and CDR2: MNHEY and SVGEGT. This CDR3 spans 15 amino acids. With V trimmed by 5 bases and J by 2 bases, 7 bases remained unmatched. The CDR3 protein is CASSHTRDRQETQYF. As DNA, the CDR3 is TGTGCCAGCAGTCATACCCGGGACAGGCAAGAGACCCAGTACTTC.

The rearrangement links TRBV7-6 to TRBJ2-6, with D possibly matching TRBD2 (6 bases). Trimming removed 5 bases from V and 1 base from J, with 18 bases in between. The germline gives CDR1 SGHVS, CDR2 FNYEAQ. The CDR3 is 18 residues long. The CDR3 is CASSPYTGTSSGANVLTF. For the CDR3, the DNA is TGTGCCAGCAGCCCCTACACGGGGACTTCATCTGGGGCCAACGTCCTGACTTTC.

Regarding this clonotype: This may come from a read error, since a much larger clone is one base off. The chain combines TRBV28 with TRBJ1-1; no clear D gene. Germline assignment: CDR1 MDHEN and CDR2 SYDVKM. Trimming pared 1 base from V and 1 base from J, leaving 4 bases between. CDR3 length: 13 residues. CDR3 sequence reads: CASSLFGNTEAFF. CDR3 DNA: TGTGCCAGCAGTTTATTCGGGAACACTGAAGCTTTCTTT. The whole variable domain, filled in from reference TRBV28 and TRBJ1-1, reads DVKVTQSSRYLVKRTGEKVFLECVQDMDHENMFWYRQDPGLGLRLIYFSYDVKMKEKGDIPEGYSVSREKKERFSLILESASTNQTSMYLCASSLFGNTEAFFGQGTRLTVV.

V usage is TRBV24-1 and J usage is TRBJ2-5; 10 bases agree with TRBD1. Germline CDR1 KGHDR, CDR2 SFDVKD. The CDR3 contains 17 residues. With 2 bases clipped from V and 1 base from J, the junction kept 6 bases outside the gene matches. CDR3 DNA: TGTGCCACCAGTGATTCGACCGGGACAGGGGCCCAAGAGACCCAGTACTTC. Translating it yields CATSDSTGTGAQETQYF.

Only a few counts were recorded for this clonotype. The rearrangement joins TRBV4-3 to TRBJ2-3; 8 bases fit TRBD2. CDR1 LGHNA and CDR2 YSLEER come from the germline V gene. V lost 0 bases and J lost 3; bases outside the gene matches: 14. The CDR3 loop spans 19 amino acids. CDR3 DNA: TGCGCCAGCAGCCAAGAACTTCCCGGGGGGGAAGGAGAAACAGATACGCAGTATTTT. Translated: CASSQELPGGEGETDTQYF.

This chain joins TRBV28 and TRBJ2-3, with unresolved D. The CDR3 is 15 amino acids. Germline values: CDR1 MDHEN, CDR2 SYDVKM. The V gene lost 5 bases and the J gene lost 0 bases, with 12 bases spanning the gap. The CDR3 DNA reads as TGTGCCAGCAGTCCCGATGAGTCTAGCACAGATACGCAGTATTTT. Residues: CASSPDESSTDTQYF.

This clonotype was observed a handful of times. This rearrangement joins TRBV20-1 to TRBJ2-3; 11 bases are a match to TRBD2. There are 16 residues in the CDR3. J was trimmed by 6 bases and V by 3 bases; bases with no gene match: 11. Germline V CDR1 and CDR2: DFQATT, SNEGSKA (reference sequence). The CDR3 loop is CSARSTSGGLSDTQYF. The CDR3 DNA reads TGCAGTGCTAGGTCCACTAGCGGGGGTCTCAGTGATACGCAGTATTTT.

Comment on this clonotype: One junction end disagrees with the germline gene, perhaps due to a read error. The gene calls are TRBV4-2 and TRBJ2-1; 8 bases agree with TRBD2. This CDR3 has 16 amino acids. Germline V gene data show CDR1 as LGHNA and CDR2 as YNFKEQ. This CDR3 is CASSQGGRGEFNEQFF. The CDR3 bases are TGTGCCAGCAGCCAAGGAGGGCGGGGGGAGTTTAATGAACAGTTCTTC.

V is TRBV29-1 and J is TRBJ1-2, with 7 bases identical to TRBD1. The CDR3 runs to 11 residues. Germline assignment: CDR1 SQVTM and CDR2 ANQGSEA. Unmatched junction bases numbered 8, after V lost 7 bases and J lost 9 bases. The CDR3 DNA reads TGCAGCGGGGGACAGAGGGATCGCTACACCTTC. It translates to CSGGQRDRYTF.

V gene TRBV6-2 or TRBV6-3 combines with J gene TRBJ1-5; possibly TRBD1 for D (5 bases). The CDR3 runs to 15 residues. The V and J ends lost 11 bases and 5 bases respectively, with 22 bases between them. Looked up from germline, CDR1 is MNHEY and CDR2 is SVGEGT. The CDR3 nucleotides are TGTGCCTCCGGGGGGATGGCTAATTATTATCAGCCCCAGCATTTT. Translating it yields CASGGMANYYQPQHF.

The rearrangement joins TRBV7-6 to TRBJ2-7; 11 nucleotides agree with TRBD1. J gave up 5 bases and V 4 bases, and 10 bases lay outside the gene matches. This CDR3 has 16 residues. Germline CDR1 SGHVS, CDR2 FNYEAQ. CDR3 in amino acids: CASSSPFGQGAHEQYF. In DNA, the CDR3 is TGTGCCAGCAGCTCTCCGTTTGGACAGGGGGCCCACGAGCAGTACTTC.

The CDR3 region has the DNA TGCGCCAGCAGCGTGCGGGGGGAACAAGAGACCCAGTACTTC. It yields the protein CASSVRGEQETQYF. The chain joins TRBV5-1 to TRBJ2-5; 8 bases are a match to TRBD2. CDR3 length: 14 residues. Per the germline V gene, CDR1 is SGHRS and CDR2 is YFSETQ. The V and J ends lost 4 bases and 2 bases, in that order; junction bases with no gene match: 4.

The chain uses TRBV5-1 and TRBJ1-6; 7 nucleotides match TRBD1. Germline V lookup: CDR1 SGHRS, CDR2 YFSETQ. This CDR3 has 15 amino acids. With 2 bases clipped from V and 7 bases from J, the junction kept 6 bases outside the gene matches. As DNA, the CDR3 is TGCGCCAGCAGCTTCGAGGGGGCTACGAATTCACCCCTCCACTTT. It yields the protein CASSFEGATNSPLHF.

This CDR3 is CASGAGDGFYGYTF. DNA for the CDR3: TGTGCCAGCGGGGCTGGGGACGGCTTCTATGGCTACACCTTC. This rearrangement joins TRBV6-5 to TRBJ1-2; D perhaps matches TRBD1 (5 bases). CDR1 is MNHEY, CDR2 SVGAGI, per germline. Trimming pared 8 bases from V and 4 bases from J, leaving 17 bases between. The CDR3 loop spans 14 amino acids.

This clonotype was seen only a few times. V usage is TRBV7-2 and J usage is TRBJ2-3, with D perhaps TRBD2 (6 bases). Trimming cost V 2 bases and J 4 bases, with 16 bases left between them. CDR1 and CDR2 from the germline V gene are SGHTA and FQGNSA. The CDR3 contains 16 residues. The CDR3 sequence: CASSLLPGEGADTQYF. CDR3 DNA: TGTGCCAGCAGCTTACTACCGGGAGAGGGTGCAGATACGCAGTATTTT.

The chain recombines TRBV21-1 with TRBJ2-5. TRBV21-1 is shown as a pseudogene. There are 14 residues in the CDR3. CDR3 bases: TGTGCCAGCAGCAAAGCAGGGTTCGGGGAGACCCAGTACTTC. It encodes CASSKAGFGETQYF.

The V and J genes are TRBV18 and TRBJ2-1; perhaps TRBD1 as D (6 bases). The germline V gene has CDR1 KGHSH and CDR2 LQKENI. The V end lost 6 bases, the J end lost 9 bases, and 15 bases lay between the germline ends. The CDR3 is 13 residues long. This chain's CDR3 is CASSPGQSSEQFF. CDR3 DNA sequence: TGTGCCAGCTCCCCCGGACAGTCGAGTGAGCAGTTCTTC.

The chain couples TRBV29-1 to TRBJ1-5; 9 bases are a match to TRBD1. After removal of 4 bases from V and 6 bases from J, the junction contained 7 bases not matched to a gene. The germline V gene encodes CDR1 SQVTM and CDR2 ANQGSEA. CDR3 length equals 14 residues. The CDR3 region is CSVVLDRGGQPQHF. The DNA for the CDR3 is TGCAGCGTTGTGTTGGACAGGGGAGGTCAGCCCCAGCATTTT.

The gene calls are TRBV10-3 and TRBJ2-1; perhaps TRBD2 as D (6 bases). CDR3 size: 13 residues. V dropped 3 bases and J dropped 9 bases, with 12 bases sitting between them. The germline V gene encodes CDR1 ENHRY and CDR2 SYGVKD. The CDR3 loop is CAISEVAEGEQFF. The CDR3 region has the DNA TGTGCCATCAGTGAAGTTGCGGAGGGTGAGCAGTTCTTC.

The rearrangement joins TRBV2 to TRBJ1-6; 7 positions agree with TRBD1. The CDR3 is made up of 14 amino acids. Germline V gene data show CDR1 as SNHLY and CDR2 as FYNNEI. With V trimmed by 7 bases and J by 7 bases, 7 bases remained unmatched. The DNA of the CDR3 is TGTGCCAGCACGTCGAGGGGGCGAAATTCACCCCTCCACTTT. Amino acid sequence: CASTSRGRNSPLHF. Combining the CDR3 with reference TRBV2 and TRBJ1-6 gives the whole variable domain EPEVTQTPSHQVTQMGQEVILRCVPISNHLYFYWYRQILGQKVEFLVSFYNNEISEKSEIFDDQFSVERPDGSNFTLKIRSTKLEDSAMYFCASTSRGRNSPLHFGNGTRLTVT.

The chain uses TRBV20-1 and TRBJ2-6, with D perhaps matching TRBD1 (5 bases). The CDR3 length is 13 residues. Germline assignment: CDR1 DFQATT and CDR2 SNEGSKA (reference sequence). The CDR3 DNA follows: TGCACTGCCGACAGTAGCGGGGCCAACGTCCTGACTTTC. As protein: CTADSSGANVLTF.

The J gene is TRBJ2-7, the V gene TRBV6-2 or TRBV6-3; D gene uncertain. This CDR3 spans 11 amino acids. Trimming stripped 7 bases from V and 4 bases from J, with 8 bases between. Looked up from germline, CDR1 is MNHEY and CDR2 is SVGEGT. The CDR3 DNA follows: TGTGCCAGCACGTTGGGATACGAGCAGTACTTC. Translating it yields CASTLGYEQYF.

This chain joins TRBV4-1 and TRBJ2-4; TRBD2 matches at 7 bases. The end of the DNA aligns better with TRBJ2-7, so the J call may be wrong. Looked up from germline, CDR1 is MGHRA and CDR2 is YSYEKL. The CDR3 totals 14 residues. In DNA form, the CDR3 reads TGCGCCAGCAGCCAAGGCCGGGGGGATGGCGAGCAGTACTTC. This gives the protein CASSQGRGDGEQYF.

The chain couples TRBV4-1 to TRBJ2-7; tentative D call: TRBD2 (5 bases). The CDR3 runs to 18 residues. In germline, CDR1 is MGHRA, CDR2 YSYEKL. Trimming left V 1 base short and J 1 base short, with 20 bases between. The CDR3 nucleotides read TGCGCCAGCAGCCAAGTACGCCCTTCGTCCGGCGGGTCCTACGAGCAGTACTTC. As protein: CASSQVRPSSGGSYEQYF.

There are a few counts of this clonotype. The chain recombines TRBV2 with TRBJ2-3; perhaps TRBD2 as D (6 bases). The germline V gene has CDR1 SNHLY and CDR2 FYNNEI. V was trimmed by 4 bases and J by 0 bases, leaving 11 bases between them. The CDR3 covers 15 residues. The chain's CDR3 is CASSVRGISTDTQYF. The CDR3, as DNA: TGTGCCAGCAGTGTGCGGGGAATCAGCACAGATACGCAGTATTTT.

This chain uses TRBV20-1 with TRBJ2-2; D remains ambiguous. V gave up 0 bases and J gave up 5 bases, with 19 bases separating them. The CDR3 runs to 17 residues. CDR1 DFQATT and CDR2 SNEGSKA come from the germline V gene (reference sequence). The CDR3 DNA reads TGCAGTGCTAGAGATTGGTCTGGGCCAGCGATGACCGGGGAGCTGTTTTTT. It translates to CSARDWSGPAMTGELFF.

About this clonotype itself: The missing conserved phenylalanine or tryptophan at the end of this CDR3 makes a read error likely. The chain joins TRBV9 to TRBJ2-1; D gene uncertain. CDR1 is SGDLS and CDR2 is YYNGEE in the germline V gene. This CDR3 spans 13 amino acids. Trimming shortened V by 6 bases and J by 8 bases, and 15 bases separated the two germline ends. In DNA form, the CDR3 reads TGTGCCAGCAATCCGGGTCGTGGCGATGAGCAGTTCTTA. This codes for CASNPGRGDEQFL.

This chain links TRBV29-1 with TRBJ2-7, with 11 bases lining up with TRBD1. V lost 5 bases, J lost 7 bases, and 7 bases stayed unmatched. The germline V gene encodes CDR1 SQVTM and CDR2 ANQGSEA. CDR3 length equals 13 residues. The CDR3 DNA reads TGCAGCGTTCGGACAGGGGGCTTCTGGGAGCAGTACTTC. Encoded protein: CSVRTGGFWEQYF.

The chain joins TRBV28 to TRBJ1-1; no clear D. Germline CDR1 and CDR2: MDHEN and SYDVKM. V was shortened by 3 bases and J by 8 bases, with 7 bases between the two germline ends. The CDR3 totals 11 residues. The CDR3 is CASSFPEEAFF. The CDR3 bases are TGTGCCAGCAGTTTTCCGGAGGAAGCTTTCTTT. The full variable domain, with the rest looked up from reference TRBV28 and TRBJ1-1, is DVKVTQSSRYLVKRTGEKVFLECVQDMDHENMFWYRQDPGLGLRLIYFSYDVKMKEKGDIPEGYSVSREKKERFSLILESASTNQTSMYLCASSFPEEAFFGQGTRLTVV.

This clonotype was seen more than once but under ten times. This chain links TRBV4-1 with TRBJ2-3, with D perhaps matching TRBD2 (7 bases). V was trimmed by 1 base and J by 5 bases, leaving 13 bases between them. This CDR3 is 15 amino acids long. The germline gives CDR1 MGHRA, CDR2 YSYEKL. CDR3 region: CASSQVGGPGDTQYF. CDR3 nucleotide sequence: TGCGCCAGCAGCCAAGTCGGGGGGCCGGGAGATACGCAGTATTTT.